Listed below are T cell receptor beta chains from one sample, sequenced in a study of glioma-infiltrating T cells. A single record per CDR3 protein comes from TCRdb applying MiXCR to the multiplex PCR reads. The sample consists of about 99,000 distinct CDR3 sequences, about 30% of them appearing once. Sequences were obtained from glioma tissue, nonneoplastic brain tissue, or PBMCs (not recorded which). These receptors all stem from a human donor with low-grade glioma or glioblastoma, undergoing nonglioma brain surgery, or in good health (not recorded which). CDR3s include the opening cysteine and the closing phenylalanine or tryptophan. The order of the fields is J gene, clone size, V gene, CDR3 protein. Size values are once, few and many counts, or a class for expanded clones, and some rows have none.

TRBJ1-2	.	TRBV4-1	CASSQDSGRPLYGYTF
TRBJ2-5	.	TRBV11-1	CASSSRAGERWVETQYF
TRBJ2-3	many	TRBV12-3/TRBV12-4	CASSLQGSRADTQYF
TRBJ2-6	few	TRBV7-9	CASSLRGTGANVLTF
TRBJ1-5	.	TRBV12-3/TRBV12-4	CASGTRVEGNQPQHF
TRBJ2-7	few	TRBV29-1	CSVVETVGYEQYF
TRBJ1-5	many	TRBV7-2	CASSSPGTAGSSQHF
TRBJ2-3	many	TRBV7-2	CASSLTGGHTDTQYF
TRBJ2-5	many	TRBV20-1	CSARPAGGHQETQYF
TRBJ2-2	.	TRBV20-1	CSATGQTGELFF
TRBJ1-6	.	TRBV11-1	CASSLERNSPLHF
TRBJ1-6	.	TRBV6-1	CASSEAYRGGNSPLHF
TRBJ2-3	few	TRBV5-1	CASSLQAGLSTDTQYF
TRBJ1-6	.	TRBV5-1	CASSLDRAVNNSHLHF
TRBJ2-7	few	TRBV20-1	CSARAPPKGGYEQYF
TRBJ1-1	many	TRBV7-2	CASSTGTGSQGAFF
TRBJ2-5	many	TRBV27	CATGPRETQYF